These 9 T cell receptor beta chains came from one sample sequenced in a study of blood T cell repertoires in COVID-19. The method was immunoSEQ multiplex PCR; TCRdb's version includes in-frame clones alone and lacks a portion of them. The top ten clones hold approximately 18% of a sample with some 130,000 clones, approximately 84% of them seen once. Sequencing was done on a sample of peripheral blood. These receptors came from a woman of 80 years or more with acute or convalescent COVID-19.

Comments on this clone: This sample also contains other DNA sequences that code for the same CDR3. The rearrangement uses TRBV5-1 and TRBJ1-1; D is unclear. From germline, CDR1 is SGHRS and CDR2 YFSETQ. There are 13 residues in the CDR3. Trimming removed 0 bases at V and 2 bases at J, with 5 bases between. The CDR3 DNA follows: TGCGCCAGCAGCTTGGCAGGTAACACTGAAGCTTTCTTT. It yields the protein CASSLAGNTEAFF.

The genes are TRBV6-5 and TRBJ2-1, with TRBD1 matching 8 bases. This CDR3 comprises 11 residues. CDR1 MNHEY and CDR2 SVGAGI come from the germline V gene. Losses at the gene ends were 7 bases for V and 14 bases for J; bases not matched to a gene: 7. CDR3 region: CASNQGQGEFF. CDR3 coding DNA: TGTGCCAGCAACCAAGGACAGGGAGAGTTCTTC.

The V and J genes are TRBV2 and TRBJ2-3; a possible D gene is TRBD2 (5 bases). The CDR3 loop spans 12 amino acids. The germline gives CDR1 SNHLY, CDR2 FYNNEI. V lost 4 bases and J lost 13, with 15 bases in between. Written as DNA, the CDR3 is TGTGCCAGCAGTGGCGAGGCACGGCGGGAGTATTTT. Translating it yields CASSGEARREYF. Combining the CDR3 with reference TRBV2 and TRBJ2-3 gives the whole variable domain EPEVTQTPSHQVTQMGQEVILRCVPISNHLYFYWYRQILGQKVEFLVSFYNNEISEKSEIFDDQFSVERPDGSNFTLKIRSTKLEDSAMYFCASSGEARREYFGPGTRLTVL.

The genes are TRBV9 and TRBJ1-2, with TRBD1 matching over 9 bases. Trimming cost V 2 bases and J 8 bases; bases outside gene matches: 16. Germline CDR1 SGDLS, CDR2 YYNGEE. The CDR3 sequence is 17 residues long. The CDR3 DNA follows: TGTGCCAGCAGCGTCGAAGGACTGGGACAGGGAGGGGTAGGCTACACCTTC. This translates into CASSVEGLGQGGVGYTF. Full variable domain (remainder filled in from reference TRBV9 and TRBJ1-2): DSGVTQTPKHLITATGQRVTLRCSPRSGDLSVYWYQQSLDQGLQFLIQYYNGEERAKGNILERFSAQQFPDLHSELNLSSLELGDSALYFCASSVEGLGQGGVGYTFGSGTRLTVV.

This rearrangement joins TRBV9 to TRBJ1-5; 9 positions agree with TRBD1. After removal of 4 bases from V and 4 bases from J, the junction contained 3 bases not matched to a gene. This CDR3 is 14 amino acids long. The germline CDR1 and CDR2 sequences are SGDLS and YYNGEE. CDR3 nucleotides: TGTGCCAGCAGCCTAGGGACAGGGAATCAGCCCCAGCATTTT. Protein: CASSLGTGNQPQHF.

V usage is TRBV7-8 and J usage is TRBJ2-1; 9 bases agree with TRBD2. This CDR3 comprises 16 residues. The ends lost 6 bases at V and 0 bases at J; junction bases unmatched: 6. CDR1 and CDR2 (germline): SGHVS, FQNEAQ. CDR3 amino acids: CASSQLAGISYNEQFF. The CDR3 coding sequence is TGTGCCAGCAGTCAACTAGCGGGCATCTCCTACAATGAGCAGTTCTTC.

In DNA form, the CDR3 reads TGTGCCACCGAATCGGGACTAGCGGGAGGTTTGCGAGAGACCCAGTACTTC. It is translated as CATESGLAGGLRETQYF. V usage is TRBV10-3 and J usage is TRBJ2-5; TRBD2 matches at 15 bases. In germline, CDR1 is ENHRY, CDR2 SYGVKD. V shed 10 bases, J shed 4 bases, and the junction held 13 bases outside the gene matches. This CDR3 is built from 17 residues.

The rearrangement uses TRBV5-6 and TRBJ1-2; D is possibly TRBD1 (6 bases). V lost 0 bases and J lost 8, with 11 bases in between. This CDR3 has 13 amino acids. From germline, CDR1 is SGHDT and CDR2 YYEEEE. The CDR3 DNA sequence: TGTGCCAGCAGCTTGGCAGGGGTCGGAGGCTACACCTTC. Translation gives CASSLAGVGGYTF.

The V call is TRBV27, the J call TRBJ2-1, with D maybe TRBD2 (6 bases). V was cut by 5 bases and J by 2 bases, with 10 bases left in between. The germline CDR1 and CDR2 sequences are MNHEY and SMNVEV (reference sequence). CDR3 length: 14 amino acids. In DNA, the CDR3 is TGTGCCAGCAGTGCGGGACCGGCCTACAATGAGCAGTTCTTC. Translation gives CASSAGPAYNEQFF.